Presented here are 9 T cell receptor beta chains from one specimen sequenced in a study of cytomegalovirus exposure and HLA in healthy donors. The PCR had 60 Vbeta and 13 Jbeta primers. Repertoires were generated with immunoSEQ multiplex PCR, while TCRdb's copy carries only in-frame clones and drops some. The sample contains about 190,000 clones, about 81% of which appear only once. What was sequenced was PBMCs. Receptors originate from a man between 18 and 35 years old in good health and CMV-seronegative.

DNA for the CDR3: TGTGCCAGCACGAGACTAGCGGGGTATGAGACCCAGTACTTC. It encodes CASTRLAGYETQYF. The rearrangement uses TRBV6-5 and TRBJ2-5, with 11 bases lining up with TRBD2. The CDR3 sequence is 14 residues long. The germline V gene has CDR1 MNHEY and CDR2 SVGAGI. Unmatched junction bases numbered 6, after V lost 7 bases and J lost 5 bases.

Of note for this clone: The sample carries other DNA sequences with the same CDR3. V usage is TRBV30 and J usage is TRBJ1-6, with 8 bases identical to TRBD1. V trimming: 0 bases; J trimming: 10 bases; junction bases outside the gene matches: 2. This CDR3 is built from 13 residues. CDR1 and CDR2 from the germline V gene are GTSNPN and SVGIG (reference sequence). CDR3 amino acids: CAWSVQGGSPLHF. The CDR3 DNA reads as TGTGCCTGGAGTGTACAGGGGGGATCACCCCTCCACTTT.

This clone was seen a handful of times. Written as DNA, the CDR3 is TGTGCCAGCAGTGACACCGCAGTTACGGGTCAGCCCCAGCATTTT. Residues: CASSDTAVTGQPQHF. V and J are TRBV2 and TRBJ1-5; D ambiguous. The V and J ends lost 3 bases and 6 bases respectively, with 15 bases between them. CDR3 length: 15 amino acids. Germline V gene lookup returns CDR1 SNHLY and CDR2 FYNNEI.

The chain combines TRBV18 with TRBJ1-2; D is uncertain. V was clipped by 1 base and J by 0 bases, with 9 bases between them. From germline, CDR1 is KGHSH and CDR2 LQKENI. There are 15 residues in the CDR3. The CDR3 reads CASSPQQNSNYGYTF. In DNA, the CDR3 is TGTGCCAGCTCACCACAACAGAATTCTAACTATGGCTACACCTTC. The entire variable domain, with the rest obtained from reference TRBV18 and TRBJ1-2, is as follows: NAGVMQNPRHLVRRRGQEARLRCSPMKGHSHVYWYRQLPEEGLKFMVYLQKENIIDESGMPKERFSAEFPKEGPSILRIQQVVRGDSAAYFCASSPQQNSNYGYTFGSGTRLTVV.

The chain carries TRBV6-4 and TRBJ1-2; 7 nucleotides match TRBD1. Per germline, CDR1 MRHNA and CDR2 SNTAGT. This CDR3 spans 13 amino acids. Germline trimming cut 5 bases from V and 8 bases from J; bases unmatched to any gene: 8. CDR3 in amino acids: CASSPRTGSGYTF. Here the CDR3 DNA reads TGTGCCAGCAGTCCAAGGACAGGATCGGGCTACACCTTC.

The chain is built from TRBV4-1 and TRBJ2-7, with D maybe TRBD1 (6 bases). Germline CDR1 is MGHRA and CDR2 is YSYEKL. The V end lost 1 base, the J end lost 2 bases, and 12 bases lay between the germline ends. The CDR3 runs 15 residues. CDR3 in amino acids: CASSQATGFPYEQYF. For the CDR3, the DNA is TGCGCCAGCAGCCAAGCAACAGGGTTTCCCTACGAGCAGTACTTC.

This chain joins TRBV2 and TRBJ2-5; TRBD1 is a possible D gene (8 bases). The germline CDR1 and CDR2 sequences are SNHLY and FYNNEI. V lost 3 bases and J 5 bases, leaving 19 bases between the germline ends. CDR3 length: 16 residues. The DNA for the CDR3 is TGTGCCAGCAGTGAGACTAACGGACAGGGAGGGGAGACCCAGTACTTC. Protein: CASSETNGQGGETQYF.

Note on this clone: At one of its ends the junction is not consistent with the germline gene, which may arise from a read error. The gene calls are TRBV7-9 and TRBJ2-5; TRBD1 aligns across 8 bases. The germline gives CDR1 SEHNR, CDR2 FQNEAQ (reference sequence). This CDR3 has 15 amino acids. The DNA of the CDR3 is TGTTCCAGCAGCTTGGGACAGGCCCTGGGAGAGACCCAGTACTTC. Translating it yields CSSSLGQALGETQYF.

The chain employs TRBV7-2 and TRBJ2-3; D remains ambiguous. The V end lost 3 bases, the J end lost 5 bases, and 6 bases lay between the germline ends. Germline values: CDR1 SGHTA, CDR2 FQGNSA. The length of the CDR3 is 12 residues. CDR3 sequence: CASSFSLDTQYF. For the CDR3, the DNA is TGTGCCAGCAGCTTCTCGTTAGATACGCAGTATTTT.